This TCR beta chain was found in a study of T cell responses to AZD1222 COVID-19 vaccine. Assay: immunoSEQ multiplex PCR; the TCRdb copy retains only in-frame clones and omits some. This sample has some 200,000 clones, with roughly nine tenths found just once. The sample was peripheral blood, taken 28 days after the second AZD1222 dose. This TCR derives from an adult who received the AZD1222 COVID-19 vaccine.

The CDR3 nucleotides are TGCGCCAGCAGCTTGGAGCATTCTTACTATGGCTACACCTTC. As protein: CASSLEHSYYGYTF. The rearrangement joins TRBV5-1 to TRBJ1-2; D unresolved. Germline V lookup: CDR1 SGHRS, CDR2 YFSETQ. The CDR3 is 14 amino acids. Trimming stripped 0 bases from V and 3 bases from J, with 9 bases between.